Sequencing of this T cell receptor beta chain was carried out in a study of blood T cell repertoires in COVID-19. The CDR3 is made up of 11 amino acids. Germline V CDR1 and CDR2: MDHEN, SYDVKM. Unmatched junction bases numbered 11, after V lost 10 bases and J lost 16 bases. In the source study's methods: Amplification with reference gene primers provided the estimates of nucleated cell counts. Repertoires were generated with immunoSEQ multiplex PCR, while TCRdb's copy carries only in-frame clones and drops some. V and J calls and clone size are copied from that table; D and trimming were computed from the DNA. The sample lists hundreds of thousands of clones, about 89% occurring once. This clone was observed once.

Sample: peripheral blood. This rearrangement joins TRBV28 to TRBJ2-2; 8 nucleotides align to TRBD2. This clonotype originated in a woman aged 50 to 65 with COVID-19, enrolled during active disease. CDR3 coding DNA: TGTGCCACCGGGGGGGCCGAGTATAAGTTTTTT. Translation: CATGGAEYKFF.